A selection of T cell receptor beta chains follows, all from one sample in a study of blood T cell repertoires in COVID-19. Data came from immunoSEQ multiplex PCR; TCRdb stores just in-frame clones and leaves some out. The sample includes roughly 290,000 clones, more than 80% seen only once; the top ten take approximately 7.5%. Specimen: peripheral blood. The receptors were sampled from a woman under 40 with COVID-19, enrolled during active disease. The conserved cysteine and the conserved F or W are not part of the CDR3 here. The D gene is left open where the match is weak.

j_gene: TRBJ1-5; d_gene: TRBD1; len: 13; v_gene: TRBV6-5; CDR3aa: ASSADRGYNQPQH
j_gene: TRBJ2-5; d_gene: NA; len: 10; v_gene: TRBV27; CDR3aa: ASSLRGETQY
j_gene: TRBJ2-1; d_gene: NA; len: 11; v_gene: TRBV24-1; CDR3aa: ATSDQGYNEQF
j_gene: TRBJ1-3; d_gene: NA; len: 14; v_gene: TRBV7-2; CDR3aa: ASSLAGAPSGNTIY
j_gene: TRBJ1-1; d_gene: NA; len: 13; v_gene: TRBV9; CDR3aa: ASSVEVGGSTEAF
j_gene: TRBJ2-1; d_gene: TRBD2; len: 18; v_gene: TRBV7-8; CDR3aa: ASSTRTSGRGSSSYNEQF
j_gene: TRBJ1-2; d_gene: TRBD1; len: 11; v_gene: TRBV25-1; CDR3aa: ASSGTGMHGYT
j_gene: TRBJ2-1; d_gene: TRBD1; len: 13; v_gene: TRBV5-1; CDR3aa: ASSSTGGIYNEQF
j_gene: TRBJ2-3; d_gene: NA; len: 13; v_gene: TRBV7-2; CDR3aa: ASSPQVFRTDTQY
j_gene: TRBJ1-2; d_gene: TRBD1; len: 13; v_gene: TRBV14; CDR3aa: ASSQPGQGYYGYT
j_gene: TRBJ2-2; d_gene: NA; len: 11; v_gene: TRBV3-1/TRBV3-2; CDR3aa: ASSLDNTGELF
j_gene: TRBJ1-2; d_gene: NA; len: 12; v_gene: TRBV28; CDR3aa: ASSLYRENYGYT
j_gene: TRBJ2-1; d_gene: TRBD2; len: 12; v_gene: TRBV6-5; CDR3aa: ASFMTSGRNEQF
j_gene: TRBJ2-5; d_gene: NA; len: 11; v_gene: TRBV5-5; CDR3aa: ASSLQVRETQY
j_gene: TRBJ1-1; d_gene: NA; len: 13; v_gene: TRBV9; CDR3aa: ASSVGPQVTVEAF
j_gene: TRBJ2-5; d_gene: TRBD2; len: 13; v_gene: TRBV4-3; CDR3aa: ASSQTGGGQETQY
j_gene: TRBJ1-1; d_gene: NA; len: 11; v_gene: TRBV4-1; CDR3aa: ASSVGQGTEAF
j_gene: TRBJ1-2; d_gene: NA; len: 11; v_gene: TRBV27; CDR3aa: ASSLGQFYGYT
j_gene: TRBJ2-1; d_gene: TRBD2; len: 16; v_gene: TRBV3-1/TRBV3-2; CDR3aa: ASSPGTSGSRPYNEQF
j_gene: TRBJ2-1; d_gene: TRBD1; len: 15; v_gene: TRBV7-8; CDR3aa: ASSRGAGQGLGNEQF
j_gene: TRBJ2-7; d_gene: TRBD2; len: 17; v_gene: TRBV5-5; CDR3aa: ASSKGQDGLAGDPYEQY
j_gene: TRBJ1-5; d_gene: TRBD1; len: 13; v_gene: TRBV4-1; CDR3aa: ASSQQTGMNQPQH
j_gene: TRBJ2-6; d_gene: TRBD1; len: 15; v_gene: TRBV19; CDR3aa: ASSITGTVSGANVLT
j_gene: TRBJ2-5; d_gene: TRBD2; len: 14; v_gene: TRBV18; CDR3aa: ASSPRLAGGQETQY
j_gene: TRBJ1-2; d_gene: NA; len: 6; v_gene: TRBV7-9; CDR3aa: ASSDSG
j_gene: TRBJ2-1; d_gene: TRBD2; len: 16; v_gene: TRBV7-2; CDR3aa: ASSLKAGSIRSYNEQF
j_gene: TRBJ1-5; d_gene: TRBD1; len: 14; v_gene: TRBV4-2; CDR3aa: ASSHLRDRGLQPQH
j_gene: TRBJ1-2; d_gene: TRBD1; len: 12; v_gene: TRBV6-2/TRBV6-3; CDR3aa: ASSYGAGGYGYT
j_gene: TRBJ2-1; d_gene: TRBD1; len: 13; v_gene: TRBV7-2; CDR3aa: ASSLWTGLSNEQF
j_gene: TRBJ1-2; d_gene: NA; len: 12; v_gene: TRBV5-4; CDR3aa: ASSPEAVRYGYT
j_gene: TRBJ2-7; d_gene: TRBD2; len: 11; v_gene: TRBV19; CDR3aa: ASSTLAGAEQY
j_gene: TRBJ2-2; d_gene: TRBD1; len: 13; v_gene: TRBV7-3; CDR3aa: ASSPRQGLEGELF
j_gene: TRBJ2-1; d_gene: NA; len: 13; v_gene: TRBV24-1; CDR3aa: ATSDLRGAYNEQF
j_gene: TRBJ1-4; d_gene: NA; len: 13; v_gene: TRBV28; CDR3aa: ASSPDSSTNEKLF
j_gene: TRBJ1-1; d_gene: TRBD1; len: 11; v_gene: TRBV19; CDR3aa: ASSHDRGTEAF
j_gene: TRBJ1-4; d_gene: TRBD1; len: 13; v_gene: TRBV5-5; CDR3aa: ASSGRTGGLEKLF
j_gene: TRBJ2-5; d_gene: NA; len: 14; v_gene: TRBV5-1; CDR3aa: ASSPLGGSPRETQY
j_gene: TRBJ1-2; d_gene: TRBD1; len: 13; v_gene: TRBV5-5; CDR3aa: ASSLVLGGAYGYT
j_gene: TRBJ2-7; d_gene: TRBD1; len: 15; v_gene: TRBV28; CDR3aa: ASSLSAPQTGSDEQY
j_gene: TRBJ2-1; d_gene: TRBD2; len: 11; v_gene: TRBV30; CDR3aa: AWRRGLATEQF
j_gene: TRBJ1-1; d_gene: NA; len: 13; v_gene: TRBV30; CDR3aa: AWSELGILNTEAF
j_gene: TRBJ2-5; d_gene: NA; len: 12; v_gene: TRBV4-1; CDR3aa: ASSQKRPGETQY
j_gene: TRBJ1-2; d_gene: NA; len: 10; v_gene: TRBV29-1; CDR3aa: SVVRGNYGYT
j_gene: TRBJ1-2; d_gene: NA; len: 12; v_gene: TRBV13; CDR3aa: ASSSGGAHYGYT
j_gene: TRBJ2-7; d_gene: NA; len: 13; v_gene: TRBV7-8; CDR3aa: ASSSQMGAAYEQY
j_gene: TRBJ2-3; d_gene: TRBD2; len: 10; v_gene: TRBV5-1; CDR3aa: ASSREGNTQY
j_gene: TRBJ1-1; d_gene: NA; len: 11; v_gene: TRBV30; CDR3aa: AWYLGGVTEAF
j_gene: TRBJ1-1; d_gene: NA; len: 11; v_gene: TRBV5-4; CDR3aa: ASSLPGNTEAF
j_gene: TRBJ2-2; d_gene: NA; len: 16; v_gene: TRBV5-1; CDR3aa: ASSLGLGWREDTGELF
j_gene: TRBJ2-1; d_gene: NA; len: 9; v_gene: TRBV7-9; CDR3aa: ASGAGDEQF
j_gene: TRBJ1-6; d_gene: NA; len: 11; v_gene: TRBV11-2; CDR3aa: ASSPLEGSSLH
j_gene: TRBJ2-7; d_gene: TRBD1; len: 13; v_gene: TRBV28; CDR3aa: ASSPPGQALYEQY